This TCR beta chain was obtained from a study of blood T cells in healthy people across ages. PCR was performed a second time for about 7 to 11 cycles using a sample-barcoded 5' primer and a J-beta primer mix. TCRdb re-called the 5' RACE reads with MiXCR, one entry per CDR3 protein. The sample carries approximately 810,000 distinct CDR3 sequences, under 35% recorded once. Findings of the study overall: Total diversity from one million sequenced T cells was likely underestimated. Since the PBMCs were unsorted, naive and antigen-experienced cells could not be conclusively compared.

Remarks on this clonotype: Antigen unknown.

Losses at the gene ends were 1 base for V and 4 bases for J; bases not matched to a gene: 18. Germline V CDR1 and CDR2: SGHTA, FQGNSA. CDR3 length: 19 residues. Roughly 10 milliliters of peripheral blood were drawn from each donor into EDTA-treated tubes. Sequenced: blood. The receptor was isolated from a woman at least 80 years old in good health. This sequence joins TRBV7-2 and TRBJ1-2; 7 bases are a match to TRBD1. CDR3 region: CASSLEGPGAGGTGYGYTF. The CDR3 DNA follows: TGTGCCAGCAGCTTAGAGGGTCCGGGGGCAGGGGGTACGGGCTATGGCTACACCTTC.